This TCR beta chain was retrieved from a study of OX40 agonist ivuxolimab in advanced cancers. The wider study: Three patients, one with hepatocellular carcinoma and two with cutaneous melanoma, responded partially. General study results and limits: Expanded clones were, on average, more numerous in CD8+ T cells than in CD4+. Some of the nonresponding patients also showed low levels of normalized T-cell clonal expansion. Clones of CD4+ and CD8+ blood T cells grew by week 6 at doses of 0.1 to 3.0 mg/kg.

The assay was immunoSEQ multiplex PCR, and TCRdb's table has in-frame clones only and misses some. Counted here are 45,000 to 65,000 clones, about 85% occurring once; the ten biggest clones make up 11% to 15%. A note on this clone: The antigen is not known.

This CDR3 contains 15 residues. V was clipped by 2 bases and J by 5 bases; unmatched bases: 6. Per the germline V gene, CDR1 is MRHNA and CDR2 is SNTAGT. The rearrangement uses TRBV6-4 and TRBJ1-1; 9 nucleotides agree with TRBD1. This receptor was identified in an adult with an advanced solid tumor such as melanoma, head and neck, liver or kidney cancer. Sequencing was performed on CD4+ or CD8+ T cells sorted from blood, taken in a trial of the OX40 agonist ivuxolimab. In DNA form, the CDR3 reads TGTGCCAGCAGTGACCAGGGACAGGGAGGGACTGAAGCTTTCTTT. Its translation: CASSDQGQGGTEAFF.